This entry features one T cell receptor beta chain sequence. Its antigen specificity is not known. The sample holds no much larger clone one base away, and base qualities are not on file. V is trimmed back by 0 bases and J by 0 bases, and the junction contains 3 bases that no gene match accounts for. Including the terminal cysteine and phenylalanine, the CDR3 comprises 16 residues. Here the CDR3 DNA is all that survives: 48 bases in frame from base 1. These data belong to a study of blood T cell repertoires in COVID-19 (dated by TCRdb to 2020 to 2022). In terms of the full investigation: Samples from collaborators originated in the United States, Italy and Spain and spanned both the acute and convalescent phases of COVID-19. A de-identified subject ID, COVID-19 status, age in years and sex were almost always included in the sample metadata. Subjects who had been exposed to COVID-19, were actively infected with it, or had recovered from it provided the deeply sampled blood TCRbeta repertoires that made up the dataset. The repertoires were released in a freely available public database meant as a resource for research on the immune response to SARS-CoV-2. The material from the prospective study consisted of cDNA or gDNA derived from T cells, B-cell-depleted T cells, or PBMCs. The samples were drawn from the first 160 participants of the ongoing ImmuneRACE study and from 1,254 subjects provided by 6 global collaborators. Where available, HLA class I and class II types were obtained from metadata supplied by the sample provider rather than from assay-based typing.

The study at large found these results: How much clinical and demographic metadata was included differed by source and by participant, and the metadata was provided uncurated.

Collaborating institutions collected whole blood in K2EDTA tubes following their own protocols. For TCRbeta analysis, collaborators shipped samples as frozen whole blood, isolated PBMCs, or DNA extracted from either of those sample types. The immunoSEQ Assay, a bias-controlled multiplex PCR, was used to amplify TCRbeta CDR3 regions from genomic DNA. Under the source paper's analysis protocol: The number of nucleated cells in each sample was estimated from the amplification of reference gene primers within the assay. To quantify the absolute abundance of each unique TCRbeta CDR3 rearrangement, sequence reads were collapsed and filtered. For each sample, productive Simpson clonality was calculated as the square root of Simpson's diversity index across productive rearrangements. TCRdb took over this immuneACCESS table, retaining in-frame rearrangements with V and J assigned. Such tables are incomplete; in checked studies, under half of the missing clones stem from an unresolved V gene, and the remainder is unexplained. D and trimming come from the DNA, and the V and J calls and clone size come from that table. Within this sample are 29,000 or so clones, with approximately 80% of them counted one time only. The ten largest clones represent over 40% of the sample.

The chain was built from TRBV5-7 and TRBJ1-3, and 7 bases in between align with TRBD1. TRBV5-7 is given ORF status, its function remaining uncertain. This receptor was taken from a woman in her 70s with acute or convalescent COVID-19. Sequenced: peripheral blood. The nucleotide sequence is TGTGCCAGCAGCTTGGACGGGACAGCCTCTGGAAACACCATATATTTT. Protein translation: CASSLDGTASGNTIYF.